The 19 T cell receptor beta chains below come from one sample, sequenced in a study of blood T cell repertoires in COVID-19. The repertoire was sequenced with immunoSEQ multiplex PCR; TCRdb's copy has only in-frame clones and lacks some. The sample carries 50,000 to 60,000 clones, 70% to 90% recorded once. Sample: peripheral blood. The receptors originated from a human donor with active COVID-19. The donor label of this sample is uncertain.

This chain joins TRBV7-9 and TRBJ2-7; TRBD2 agrees at 7 bases. J was trimmed by 6 bases and V by 5 bases; bases with no gene match: 7. Germline V CDR1 and CDR2: SEHNR, FQNEAQ (reference sequence). The CDR3 runs 13 residues. This CDR3 reads CASSPGTIREQYF. The CDR3 coding sequence is TGTGCCAGCAGCCCCGGGACTATCCGCGAGCAGTACTTC. The variable domain in full, completed from reference TRBV7-9 and TRBJ2-7, reads DTGVSQNPRHKITKRGQNVTFRCDPISEHNRLYWYRQTLGQGPEFLTYFQNEAQLEKSRLLSDRFSAERPKGSFSTLEIQRTEQGDSAMYLCASSPGTIREQYFGPGTRLTVT.

V gene TRBV19 combines with J gene TRBJ2-2, with D possibly matching TRBD2 (6 bases). The CDR3 length is 16 residues. V lost 8 bases and J 1 base, leaving 17 bases between the germline ends. CDR1 and CDR2 (germline): LNHDA, SQIVND (reference sequence). The DNA for the CDR3 is TGTGCCAGTTGCTCGGGGGACCCTAAGAACACCGGGGAGCTGTTTTTT. It translates to CASCSGDPKNTGELFF.

In its sample, this clone was seen a few times. V is TRBV20-1 and J is TRBJ1-2; no reliable D call. The CDR3 has 8 residues. Trimming cost V 6 bases and J 12 bases, with 8 bases left between them. The germline V gene encodes CDR1 DFQATT and CDR2 SNEGSKA (reference sequence). DNA for the CDR3: TGCAGTGCCGAGGGCCACACCTTC. Translating gives CSAEGHTF.

The J gene is TRBJ1-1, the V gene TRBV18, with a weak D call TRBD1 (5 bases). V lost 1 base and J lost 1, with 7 bases in between. The V gene's germline CDR1 is KGHSH and CDR2 LQKENI. The CDR3 sequence is 14 residues long. CDR3 sequence (DNA): TGTGCCAGCTCACCACAGACAGCGAACACTGAAGCTTTCTTT. This encodes CASSPQTANTEAFF.

The gene calls are TRBV2 and TRBJ1-2, with D possibly matching TRBD1 (5 bases). Between the trimmed V and J ends, which lost 5 bases and 7 bases, there was a span of 11 bases. The CDR3 totals 12 residues. Germline loops: CDR1 SNHLY, CDR2 FYNNEI. CDR3 DNA sequence: TGTGCCAGCAGTACAAAGGGGTCTGGCTACACCTTC. Translation: CASSTKGSGYTF. The full variable domain, with the rest looked up from reference TRBV2 and TRBJ1-2, is EPEVTQTPSHQVTQMGQEVILRCVPISNHLYFYWYRQILGQKVEFLVSFYNNEISEKSEIFDDQFSVERPDGSNFTLKIRSTKLEDSAMYFCASSTKGSGYTFGSGTRLTVV.

The chain combines TRBV12-2 with TRBJ1-6. TRBV12-2 is described as a pseudogene. This CDR3 is built from 17 residues. Here the CDR3 reads CASRLAPYGLNNSPLHF. In DNA, the CDR3 is TGTGCAAGTCGCTTAGCGCCATATGGTCTAAATAATTCACCCCTCCACTTT.

The chain couples TRBV10-3 to TRBJ2-7, with a tentative D call TRBD2 (7 bases). V was trimmed by 6 bases and J by 0 bases, leaving 21 bases between them. This CDR3 contains 17 residues. Looked up from germline, CDR1 is ENHRY and CDR2 is SYGVKD. DNA of the CDR3: TGTGCCATCAGCAAGGACAGCGGGACTTTAAGCTCCTACGAGCAGTACTTC. This sequence encodes CAISKDSGTLSSYEQYF.

V is TRBV15 and J is TRBJ1-2; possible D gene TRBD1, 6 bases. The CDR3 runs to 12 residues. CDR1 LNHNV and CDR2 YYDKDF come from the germline V gene (reference sequence). The V end was cut by 5 bases, the J end by 7 bases, with 11 bases between. CDR3 protein: CATSVRGLGYTF. Here the CDR3 DNA reads TGTGCCACCAGCGTCAGGGGTCTTGGCTACACCTTC.

This chain joins TRBV27 and TRBJ2-2; D may be TRBD2 (5 bases). CDR3 length: 17 residues. V lost 8 bases and J 5 bases, leaving 24 bases between the germline ends. Germline V CDR1 and CDR2: MNHEY, SMNVEV (reference sequence). CDR3 amino acids: CASVGFGPSGGTGELFF. CDR3 nucleotides: TGTGCCAGCGTGGGTTTCGGGCCCTCCGGAGGTACCGGGGAGCTGTTTTTT.

The rearrangement links TRBV2 to TRBJ2-7; 9 nucleotides match TRBD1. CDR1 SNHLY and CDR2 FYNNEI come from the germline V gene. The CDR3 is made up of 14 amino acids. After removal of 4 bases from V and 3 bases from J, the junction contained 4 bases not matched to a gene. The CDR3 region is CASSGDRGVYEQYF. The DNA of the CDR3 is TGTGCCAGCAGTGGCGACAGGGGGGTCTACGAGCAGTACTTC.

The gene calls are TRBV19 and TRBJ1-2; D not resolved. V lost 4 bases and J 4 bases, leaving 16 bases between the germline ends. Germline V gives CDR1 LNHDA, CDR2 SQIVND (reference sequence). CDR3 size: 15 residues. The CDR3 sequence: CASSTVGSLLYGYTF. Here the CDR3 DNA reads TGTGCCAGTAGTACTGTCGGGAGTTTACTCTATGGCTACACCTTC.

The rearrangement uses TRBV7-6 and TRBJ1-5; the match to TRBD1 covers 10 bases. Germline loops: CDR1 SGHVS, CDR2 FNYEAQ. J lost 7 bases, V lost 5 bases, and 5 bases had no gene match. The CDR3 extends over 14 amino acids. The CDR3 spells CASSHGTGEQPQHF. CDR3 coding DNA: TGTGCCAGCAGCCACGGGACAGGGGAACAGCCCCAGCATTTT.

The chain combines TRBV13 with TRBJ2-7; the D gene is possibly TRBD2 (5 bases). The CDR3 is made up of 14 amino acids. Per germline, CDR1 PRHDT and CDR2 FYEKMQ (reference sequence). With 5 bases removed from V and 4 bases from J, the gap between germline ends came to 15 bases. CDR3 DNA sequence: TGTGCCAGCAGCGGATGGGCGCGAGGGTACGAGCAGTACTTC. It yields the protein CASSGWARGYEQYF.

The chain couples TRBV9 to TRBJ1-2; the match to TRBD1 covers 7 bases. The trim removed 4 bases at V and 8 bases at J, leaving 5 bases unmatched. CDR1 is SGDLS, CDR2 YYNGEE, per germline. The CDR3 consists of 12 residues. CDR3 region: CASSSVDRGYTF. The DNA for the CDR3 is TGTGCCAGCAGCTCGGTGGACAGGGGCTACACCTTC.

This clone was seen once. The genes are TRBV30 and TRBJ1-5; possibly TRBD1 for D (5 bases). The V and J ends lost 1 base and 7 bases respectively, with 11 bases between them. The germline CDR1 and CDR2 sequences are GTSNPN and SVGIG (reference sequence). CDR3 length equals 13 residues. The CDR3 region has the DNA TGTGCCTGGAGTGCCCAGGGAGGGCAGCCCCAGCATTTT. Translation: CAWSAQGGQPQHF.

Written as DNA, the CDR3 is TGCGCCAGCAGCTTGGCGGCGGGAGGGTCTTATGGCTACACCTTC. It encodes CASSLAAGGSYGYTF. The chain employs TRBV5-1 and TRBJ1-2, with unresolved D. Between the trimmed V and J ends, which lost 0 bases and 5 bases, there was a span of 14 bases. The length of the CDR3 is 15 residues. Germline V gene lookup returns CDR1 SGHRS and CDR2 YFSETQ.

The V call is TRBV4-3, the J call TRBJ2-3; 7 bases line up with TRBD2. Germline CDR1 LGHNA, CDR2 YSLEER. Trimming took 3 bases from V and 3 from J; bases not matched to a gene: 6. There are 15 residues in the CDR3. The CDR3 DNA is TGCGCCAGCAGCCAGAAACGGGAGGCGACAGATACGCAGTATTTT. Translated, it gives CASSQKREATDTQYF.

The V gene is TRBV5-4, the J gene TRBJ2-7; D may be TRBD1 (6 bases). Germline V lookup: CDR1 SGHNT, CDR2 YYREEE (reference sequence). The V end lost 4 bases, the J end lost 2 bases, and 10 bases lay between the germline ends. The CDR3 is made up of 13 amino acids. The CDR3 DNA reads as TGTGCCAGCAGCCTAAACAGGGCCTACGAGCAGTACTTC. Encoded protein: CASSLNRAYEQYF.

V usage is TRBV19 and J usage is TRBJ2-2; 11 bases map to TRBD2. Per the germline V gene, CDR1 is LNHDA and CDR2 is SQIVND (reference sequence). Unmatched junction bases numbered 8, after V lost 3 bases and J lost 2 bases. The length of the CDR3 is 18 residues. Written as DNA, the CDR3 is TGTGCCAGTAGTATGGAAGCTAGCGGGAGGCGTAACACCGGGGAGCTGTTTTTT. As protein: CASSMEASGRRNTGELFF.